These 31 T cell receptor beta chains originate from one sample sequenced in a study of post-analysis software for immune sequencing data. Notes on the study in general: About five TRBV segments appeared more often in patients than in controls, and TRBV5-6, TRBV5-1 and TRBV20-1 were among these.

These receptors are not linked to any known antigen. TCR beta libraries were prepared from cDNA with unique molecular identifiers. A single record per CDR3 protein comes from TCRdb applying MiXCR to the PCR reads. The table records 750,000 to 950,000 distinct CDR3 sequences, around 50% of them present only once. Material for sequencing was blood. The receptors were sampled from a girl aged 5 to 17 with multiple sclerosis.

The rearrangement links TRBV5-1 to TRBJ2-1, with no clear D. V was shortened by 6 bases and J by 2 bases, with 6 bases between the two germline ends. CDR3 length: 12 amino acids. The V gene's germline CDR1 is SGHRS and CDR2 YFSETQ. The CDR3 bases are TGCGCCAGCAAGGATCCCTACAATGAGCAGTTCTTC. This translates into CASKDPYNEQFF.

V is TRBV12-3 or TRBV12-4 and J is TRBJ1-1; D gene ambiguous. The CDR3 runs to 15 residues. V shed 6 bases and J shed 1 base, with 15 bases lying between them. CDR3 in amino acids: CASSNPQMGNTEAFF. Written as DNA, the CDR3 is TGTGCCAGCAGCAACCCTCAAATGGGGAACACTGAAGCTTTCTTT.

J is TRBJ2-1 and V is TRBV5-1; D possibly corresponds to TRBD2 (6 bases). Germline V gene lookup returns CDR1 SGHRS and CDR2 YFSETQ. The CDR3 is 15 residues long. Trimming pared 4 bases from V and 4 bases from J, leaving 15 bases between. The CDR3 sequence is CASSPTIGGYNEQFF. The DNA of the CDR3 is TGCGCCAGCAGCCCAACAATCGGGGGTTACAATGAGCAGTTCTTC.

This clonotype was seen only once. The chain couples TRBV5-1 to TRBJ2-7; 13 bases fit TRBD2. After removal of 4 bases from V and 4 bases from J, the junction contained 17 bases not matched to a gene. The CDR3 is 19 amino acids. Germline V CDR1 and CDR2: SGHRS, YFSETQ. CDR3: CASSPGASQGLAGTYEQYF. In nucleotides, the CDR3 is TGCGCCAGCAGCCCAGGGGCTTCCCAGGGACTAGCGGGGACTTACGAGCAGTACTTC. The entire variable domain, with the rest obtained from reference TRBV5-1 and TRBJ2-7, is as follows: KAGVTQTPRYLIKTRGQQVTLSCSPISGHRSVSWYQQTPGQGLQFLFEYFSETQRNKGNFPGRFSGRQFSNSRSEMNVSTLELGDSALYLCASSPGASQGLAGTYEQYFGPGTRLTVT.

The CDR3 here is CASSLGWTGGVVKNIQYF. The CDR3 region has the DNA TGCGCCAGCAGCTTGGGCTGGACAGGGGGCGTAGTCAAAAACATTCAGTACTTC. The rearrangement uses TRBV5-1 and TRBJ2-4, with 11 bases lining up with TRBD1. Germline V CDR1 and CDR2: SGHRS, YFSETQ. There are 18 residues in the CDR3. With 0 bases clipped from V and 3 bases from J, the junction kept 8 bases outside the gene matches.

V is TRBV12-3 or TRBV12-4 and J is TRBJ2-5; D is ambiguous. The CDR3 loop spans 14 amino acids. V was shortened by 4 bases and J by 4 bases, with 13 bases between the two germline ends. CDR3 DNA: TGTGCCAGCAGTTCTACCGGGCCACGAGAGACCCAGTACTTC. Translated: CASSSTGPRETQYF.

DNA for the CDR3: TGCGCCAGCAGCTTGGACCTAGGGGTTACAGCTTTCTTT. Residues: CASSLDLGVTAFF. The rearrangement joins TRBV5-1 to TRBJ1-1, with TRBD1 as a possible D gene (5 bases). This CDR3 region has 13 residues. Germline-derived CDR1 and CDR2 are SGHRS and YFSETQ. Deletions cut 0 bases from V and 10 bases from J, with 13 bases between.

This clonotype appeared a few times. A junction boundary mismatches the germline segment, possibly from a read error. The chain combines TRBV6-5 with TRBJ2-3; TRBD2 is a possible D gene (5 bases). CDR1 MNHEY and CDR2 SVGAGI come from the germline V gene. The length of the CDR3 is 16 residues. CDR3 in DNA: TGTGCCAGCAGTGACTCGGTGAGCGGCGGCACAGATACGCAGTATTTT. Translated: CASSDSVSGGTDTQYF.

This chain connects TRBV3-1 to TRBJ2-1; TRBD2 aligns across 13 bases. Germline trimming cut 5 bases from V and 9 bases from J; bases unmatched to any gene: 7. The CDR3 consists of 15 residues. Germline V lookup: CDR1 LGHDT, CDR2 YNNKEL (reference sequence). The chain's CDR3 is CASSRGLAGIGEQFF. The CDR3, as DNA: TGTGCCAGCAGCAGGGGACTAGCGGGGATTGGTGAGCAGTTCTTC.

A note on this clonotype: A read error may account for a junction end that differs from germline. The J gene is TRBJ1-2, the V gene TRBV5-6; D remains unclear. This CDR3 comprises 15 residues. Germline V lookup: CDR1 SGHDT, CDR2 YYEEEE. The CDR3 DNA sequence: TGCGCCAGCAGCTTGTTGGACCGGAAGAACTATGGCTACACCTTC. Translated, it gives CASSLLDRKNYGYTF. Full variable domain (outside the CDR3, taken from reference TRBV5-6 and TRBJ1-2): DAGVTQSPTHLIKTRGQQVTLRCSPKSGHDTVSWYQQALGQGPQFIFQYYEEEERQRGNFPDRFSGHQFPNYSSELNVNALLLGDSALYLCASSLLDRKNYGYTFGSGTRLTVV.

There are a few counts of this clonotype. J is TRBJ2-1 and V is TRBV6-6, with 10 positions matching TRBD1. Germline V gene lookup returns CDR1 MNHNY and CDR2 SVGAGI (reference sequence). Trimming took 3 bases from V and 9 from J; bases not matched to a gene: 11. This CDR3 is built from 16 residues. The CDR3 spells CASSYGAGTGVPEQFF. As DNA, the CDR3 is TGTGCCAGCAGTTATGGGGCCGGGACAGGGGTTCCTGAGCAGTTCTTC.

The chain uses TRBV12-3 or TRBV12-4 and TRBJ1-1, with D possibly TRBD1 on 6 matching bases. V was clipped by 6 bases and J by 1 base, with 15 bases between them. The CDR3 spans 15 residues. The CDR3 region has the DNA TGTGCCAGCAGGCGGCAGGGGCTACCGAACACTGAAGCTTTCTTT. Amino acid sequence: CASRRQGLPNTEAFF.

V gene TRBV29-1 combines with J gene TRBJ1-2; the match to TRBD1 covers 8 bases. From germline, CDR1 is SQVTM and CDR2 ANQGSEA. The CDR3 contains 15 residues. Losses at the gene ends were 0 bases for V and 7 bases for J; bases not matched to a gene: 10. The CDR3 coding sequence is TGCAGCGTTGAAGAGGTAGCAGGGGGCTACGGTGGCTACACCTTC. Translating gives CSVEEVAGGYGGYTF.

The chain has TRBV7-2 and TRBJ1-2, with D unclear. The V and J ends lost 7 bases and 11 bases respectively, with 26 bases between them. This CDR3 has 15 residues. Germline-derived CDR1 and CDR2 are SGHTA and FQGNSA. The CDR3 protein is CASTPSTGRGRLYTF. The CDR3 coding sequence is TGTGCCAGCACCCCCAGTACCGGGCGGGGTAGGCTTTACACCTTC.

The V call is TRBV12-3 or TRBV12-4, the J call TRBJ1-5; 7 bases map to TRBD1. V shed 3 bases and J 0 bases; nucleotides not matched to a gene: 8. The CDR3 contains 17 residues. This chain's CDR3 is CASSFKTGSNSNQPQHF. As DNA, the CDR3 is TGTGCCAGCAGTTTCAAGACAGGGAGCAATAGCAATCAGCCCCAGCATTTT.

The chain combines TRBV7-3 with TRBJ2-6; maybe TRBD1 (6 bases). Per the germline V gene, CDR1 is SGHTA and CDR2 is FQGTGA. Trimming removed 9 bases at V and 0 bases at J, with 21 bases between. This CDR3 is built from 18 residues. The CDR3 is CASSISGTHFSGANVLTF. For the CDR3, the DNA is TGTGCCAGTAGCATTTCCGGGACACACTTCTCTGGGGCCAACGTCCTGACTTTC.

This chain uses TRBV6-1 with TRBJ2-3; D is possibly TRBD2 (6 bases). Trimming pared 2 bases from V and 0 bases from J, leaving 12 bases between. Germline V lookup: CDR1 MNHNS, CDR2 SASEGT. The CDR3 spans 16 residues. The DNA for the CDR3 is TGTGCCAGCAGTGAAAGGATTAGCGGCAGCACAGATACGCAGTATTTT. Translating it yields CASSERISGSTDTQYF.

This sequence joins TRBV15 and TRBJ2-5, with 8 nucleotides matching TRBD2. The junction had 9 bases not matched to a gene; V was cut back by 2 bases and J by 4 bases. The V gene's germline CDR1 is LNHNV and CDR2 YYDKDF (reference sequence). The CDR3 extends over 16 amino acids. The CDR3 DNA sequence: TGTGCCACCAGCAGACTTGAAGAGCGGGGGTCAGAGACCCAGTACTTC. Protein: CATSRLEERGSETQYF. The variable domain in full, with the rest retrieved from reference TRBV15 and TRBJ2-5, is DAMVIQNPRYQVTQFGKPVTLSCSQTLNHNVMYWYQQKSSQAPKLLFHYYDKDFNNEADTPDNFQSRRPNTSFCFLDIRSPGLGDTAMYLCATSRLEERGSETQYFGPGTRLLVL.

The chain uses TRBV20-1 and TRBJ2-5; D may be TRBD1 (7 bases). The CDR3 totals 15 residues. The V gene lost 3 bases and the J gene lost 4 bases, with 18 bases spanning the gap. The V gene's germline CDR1 is DFQATT and CDR2 SNEGSKA (reference sequence). This CDR3 reads CSASGEAGGVETQYF. The CDR3 coding sequence is TGCAGTGCTAGTGGGGAGGCAGGGGGTGTAGAGACCCAGTACTTC.

This chain connects TRBV5-1 to TRBJ2-1; D might be TRBD1 (6 bases). The CDR3 runs to 15 residues. CDR1 SGHRS and CDR2 YFSETQ come from the germline V gene. The V end lost 3 bases, the J end lost 2 bases, and 12 bases lay between the germline ends. The CDR3 spells CASSSGTHTYNEQFF. Here the CDR3 DNA reads TGCGCCAGCAGCTCCGGGACACATACCTACAATGAGCAGTTCTTC. The entire variable domain, with the rest obtained from reference TRBV5-1 and TRBJ2-1, is as follows: KAGVTQTPRYLIKTRGQQVTLSCSPISGHRSVSWYQQTPGQGLQFLFEYFSETQRNKGNFPGRFSGRQFSNSRSEMNVSTLELGDSALYLCASSSGTHTYNEQFFGPGTRLTVL.

This clonotype was picked up a small number of times. The chain links TRBV12-3 or TRBV12-4 to TRBJ2-4, with 12 bases that match TRBD2. The CDR3 covers 13 residues. V dropped 3 bases and J dropped 13; count of bases not matched to a gene: 4. The CDR3 DNA reads TGTGCCAGCAGTTTGCTAGCGGGAGGGGAGCAGTACTTC. Amino acid sequence: CASSLLAGGEQYF.

This chain joins TRBV19 and TRBJ2-7; 8 positions agree with TRBD1. After removal of 8 bases from V and 2 bases from J, the junction contained 5 bases not matched to a gene. CDR3 length equals 13 residues. Germline V gives CDR1 LNHDA, CDR2 SQIVND (reference sequence). This chain's CDR3 is CASENRGTYEQYF. DNA of the CDR3: TGTGCCAGTGAAAACAGGGGGACCTACGAGCAGTACTTC.

The chain has TRBV3-1 and TRBJ1-6; 7 positions agree with TRBD1. CDR1 is LGHDT, CDR2 YNNKEL, per germline (reference sequence). The CDR3 sequence is 17 residues long. V dropped 1 base and J dropped 10; count of bases not matched to a gene: 13. The CDR3 loop is CASSQARTGRRGSPLHF. CDR3 sequence (DNA): TGTGCCAGCAGCCAAGCGAGGACAGGCCGTCGAGGGTCACCCCTCCACTTT.

The chain couples TRBV2 to TRBJ1-2; 7 bases agree with TRBD1. In germline, CDR1 is SNHLY, CDR2 FYNNEI. Trimming cost V 9 bases and J 5 bases; bases outside gene matches: 0. CDR3 length equals 10 residues. The CDR3 spells CARQGYGYTF. CDR3 DNA sequence: TGTGCCAGACAGGGGTATGGCTACACCTTC.

The chain joins TRBV5-1 to TRBJ2-4, with 9 positions matching TRBD1. CDR1 and CDR2 from the germline V gene are SGHRS and YFSETQ. V shed 0 bases, J shed 6 bases, and the junction held 7 bases outside the gene matches. This CDR3 contains 16 residues. The chain's CDR3 is CASSLELSGQGNIQYF. The CDR3 nucleotides are TGCGCCAGCAGCTTGGAACTCTCGGGACAGGGAAACATTCAGTACTTC.

The chain combines TRBV10-3 with TRBJ2-7, with TRBD1 identical over 9 bases. The germline V gene has CDR1 ENHRY and CDR2 SYGVKD. The V segment lost 11 bases and the J segment 1 base; nucleotides outside the gene matches: 6. This CDR3 contains 13 residues. Here the CDR3 DNA reads TGTGCCTCCCTGGGGACAGGGTCCTACGAGCAGTACTTC. It codes for CASLGTGSYEQYF.

This clonotype has only a few counts. The V gene is TRBV29-1, the J gene TRBJ2-3, with 9 bases fitting TRBD1. CDR3 length: 16 residues. Germline V gene lookup returns CDR1 SQVTM and CDR2 ANQGSEA. V shed 1 base and J 4 bases; nucleotides not matched to a gene: 9. Here the CDR3 reads CSVEGYDRGVADTQYF. The CDR3 nucleotides read TGCAGCGTTGAAGGTTATGACAGGGGGGTCGCAGATACGCAGTATTTT.

The V gene is TRBV2, the J gene TRBJ1-4, with D uncertain. The V end was cut by 6 bases, the J end by 0 bases, with 8 bases between. CDR3 length: 14 residues. CDR1 and CDR2 (germline): SNHLY, FYNNEI. CDR3 coding DNA: TGTGCCAGCAGGGTACTTGCAACTAATGAAAAACTGTTTTTT. Translated: CASRVLATNEKLFF.

The chain recombines TRBV9 with TRBJ2-1; 14 bases fit TRBD2. The CDR3 sequence is 16 residues long. The V segment lost 1 base and the J segment 8 bases; nucleotides outside the gene matches: 5. Germline CDR1 and CDR2: SGDLS and YYNGEE. The CDR3 sequence: CASSVTGLAGVDEQFF. CDR3 coding DNA: TGTGCCAGCAGCGTAACGGGACTAGCGGGAGTTGATGAGCAGTTCTTC.

V usage is TRBV7-2 and J usage is TRBJ2-3; D is perhaps TRBD1 (6 bases). The length of the CDR3 is 13 residues. The germline V gene encodes CDR1 SGHTA and CDR2 FQGNSA. V lost 1 base and J 6 bases, leaving 8 bases between the germline ends. CDR3 sequence (DNA): TGTACCAGCAGCTTAGACAGGGAGGATACGCAGTATTTT. It codes for CTSSLDREDTQYF.

The V gene is TRBV6-5, the J gene TRBJ1-4; D unclear. With 0 bases removed from V and 5 bases from J, the gap between germline ends came to 4 bases. Per the germline V gene, CDR1 is MNHEY and CDR2 is SVGAGI. The CDR3 consists of 13 residues. The CDR3 loop is CASSYSTNEKLFF. As DNA, the CDR3 is TGTGCCAGCAGTTACTCGACCAATGAAAAACTGTTTTTT.